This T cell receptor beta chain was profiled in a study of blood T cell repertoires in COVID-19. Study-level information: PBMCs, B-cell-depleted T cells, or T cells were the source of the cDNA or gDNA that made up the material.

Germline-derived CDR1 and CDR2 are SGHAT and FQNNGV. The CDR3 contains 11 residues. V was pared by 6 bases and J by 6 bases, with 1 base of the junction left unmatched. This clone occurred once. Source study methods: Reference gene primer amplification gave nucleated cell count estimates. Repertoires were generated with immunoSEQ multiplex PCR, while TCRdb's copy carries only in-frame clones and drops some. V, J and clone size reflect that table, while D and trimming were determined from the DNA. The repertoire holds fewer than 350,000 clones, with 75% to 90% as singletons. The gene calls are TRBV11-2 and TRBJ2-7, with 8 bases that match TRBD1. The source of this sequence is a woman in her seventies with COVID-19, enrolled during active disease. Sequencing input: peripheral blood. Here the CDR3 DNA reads TGTGCCAGCAGGACAGGGGTCGAGCAGTACTTC. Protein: CASRTGVEQYF.